This entry describes one T cell receptor beta chain. The antigen remains undetermined. This record belongs to a study of cytomegalovirus exposure and HLA in healthy donors. Study-wide results and caveats: The number of N-insertions in an Asian-associated ancestry cluster was reportedly below the approximately 600-donor mean in a later analysis. According to reports, the classifier identified cytomegalovirus status with high specificity and sensitivity.

V lost 1 base, J lost 5 bases, and 9 bases lay in between. Germline loops: CDR1 SGHDT, CDR2 YYEEEE. The CDR3 is made up of 13 amino acids. The PCR ran on 60 Vbeta and 13 Jbeta primers. Sequencing was performed with immunoSEQ multiplex PCR; in TCRdb, only in-frame clones are kept and a portion is missing. The listing contains about 130,000 clones. The receptor comes from a woman between 35 and 50 years old in good health and CMV-seronegative. The rearrangement uses TRBV5-6 and TRBJ2-5, with D possibly TRBD2 on 5 matching bases. Specimen: PBMCs. The CDR3 spells CASSLRRRETQYF. The CDR3 DNA reads as TGTGCCAGCAGCTTGAGACGGAGGGAGACCCAGTACTTC.